A selection of T cell receptor beta chains follows, all from one sample in a study of shared clonotypes between healthy human individuals. TCRdb's table, derived via immunoSEQ multiplex PCR, lists solely in-frame clones and lacks some. The data contain about 2,200,000 clones, approximately 94% of them singletons. The sample comprised naive CD8+ T cells from PBMCs. These receptors were taken from a man between 18 and 35 years old in good health. Some clones in this sample may be carry-over from other donors' samples. Both conserved end residues are part of each CDR3.

J: TRBJ1-2
V: TRBV19
CDR3: CALHVDNYGYTF

J: TRBJ2-5
V: TRBV5-8
CDR3: CASSSRETQYF

J: TRBJ2-2
V: TRBV7-9
CDR3: CASSQGQSNTGELFF

J: TRBJ2-1
V: TRBV2
CDR3: CASSERGAGGRERSYNEQFF

J: TRBJ2-7
V: TRBV7-2
CDR3: CASSRPGPYEQYF

J: TRBJ2-1
V: TRBV11-2
CDR3: CASSLEPGQGYEQFF

J: TRBJ2-5
V: TRBV29-1
CDR3: CSVTAAVQETQYF

J: TRBJ2-5
V: TRBV6-1
CDR3: CASLTRRGTQYF

J: TRBJ2-1
V: TRBV7-3
CDR3: CASSLTPHGNNEQFF

J: TRBJ2-3
V: TRBV28
CDR3: CASSPALGSADTQYF

J: TRBJ2-3
V: TRBV19
CDR3: CASSTRTADTQYF

J: TRBJ1-2
V: TRBV4-1
CDR3: CASSQATRQGGTLYGYTF

J: TRBJ2-7
V: TRBV14
CDR3: CASSQGGAGQVSYEQYF

J: TRBJ2-7
V: TRBV6-1
CDR3: CASSKRDILYEQYF

J: TRBJ1-2
V: TRBV5-6
CDR3: CASSRSGAPHGYTF

J: TRBJ1-1
V: TRBV29-1
CDR3: CSAWTGAPNTEAFF

J: TRBJ2-7
V: TRBV4-3
CDR3: CASSQEFLYEQYF

J: TRBJ1-2
V: TRBV29-1
CDR3: CSVSGLWGYTF

J: TRBJ2-7
V: TRBV7-6
CDR3: CASSLGGSAYEQYF

J: TRBJ2-1
V: TRBV6-5
CDR3: CASSYYPGLGRGEQFF

J: TRBJ1-2
V: TRBV4-1
CDR3: CASSPGTGYTF

J: TRBJ1-4
V: TRBV5-8
CDR3: CASSLVHEKLFF

J: TRBJ2-7
V: TRBV7-9
CDR3: CASSSEFRDRDEQYF

J: TRBJ2-7
V: TRBV4-1
CDR3: CASSLNPGGGAYEQYF

J: TRBJ2-7
V: TRBV19
CDR3: CASSILLRSVDEQYF

J: TRBJ1-4
V: TRBV30
CDR3: CAWSPGGYEKLFF

J: TRBJ2-7
V: TRBV20-1
CDR3: CSAESYEQYF

J: TRBJ1-2
V: TRBV29-1
CDR3: CSVESPGTGIWGYTF

J: TRBJ2-1
V: TRBV11-2
CDR3: CASSLDLAGYEQFF

J: TRBJ2-4
V: TRBV27
CDR3: CASSLSPTLAKNIQYF

J: TRBJ1-1
V: TRBV10-1
CDR3: CASSESRGILPMNTEAFF

J: TRBJ1-1
V: TRBV19
CDR3: CASSIPTGWDTEAFF

J: TRBJ2-7
V: TRBV7-2
CDR3: CASSLSFLAGGSYEQYF

J: TRBJ2-7
V: TRBV6-4
CDR3: CASSDSRGIYEQYF

J: TRBJ1-4
V: TRBV28
CDR3: CASRWTGATNEKLFF

J: TRBJ2-4
V: TRBV28
CDR3: CASSLNRKNIQYF

J: TRBJ1-2
V: TRBV15
CDR3: CATSEGDSYGYTF

J: TRBJ2-7
V: TRBV27
CDR3: CASSFGLVGSEQYF

J: TRBJ2-1
V: TRBV6-1
CDR3: CASNPGENNEQFF